This T cell receptor beta chain was retrieved from a study of long-term antiretroviral therapy in people with HIV. Trimming left V 4 bases short and J 1 base short, with 13 bases between. This CDR3 contains 15 residues. The V gene's germline CDR1 is SGHTA and CDR2 FQGTGA. It was version v3.0 of the immunoSEQ assay that was run at survey level. Sequencing was performed with immunoSEQ multiplex PCR; in TCRdb, only in-frame clones are kept and a portion is missing. Found here are 14,000 or so clones, roughly 90% of them singletons; the top ten hold approximately 10%. Material: unsorted PBMCs, obtained 6.2 years after starting antiretroviral therapy. V gene TRBV7-3 combines with J gene TRBJ2-5; tentatively, D is TRBD2 (7 bases). This clonotype was sampled from a man aged 35 to 55 with HIV. This CDR3 is CASSSGGGAQETQYF. The CDR3 DNA is TGTGCCAGCAGCTCAGGAGGGGGGGCCCAAGAGACCCAGTACTTC.